These 9 T cell receptor beta chains originate from one sample sequenced in a study of blood T cell repertoires in COVID-19 (dated by TCRdb to the early 2020s). Library preparation employed the immunoSEQ multiplex PCR assay. TCRdb took over this immuneACCESS table, retaining in-frame rearrangements with V and J assigned. Such tables are incomplete; in checked studies, under half of the missing clones stem from an unresolved V gene, and the remainder is unexplained. Counted in this sample were more than 200,000 clones; 70% to 90% of them appeared once. The ten largest clonotypes hold 4.3% of the sample. Sequencing was performed on PBMCs or T cells enriched from blood (not recorded which). The receptors were gathered from a man aged 30 to 45 with acute COVID-19.

The rearrangement links TRBV4-1 to TRBJ2-2; 11 bases match TRBD2. The CDR3 runs to 17 residues. Germline lookup yields CDR1 MGHRA and CDR2 YSYEKL. The V segment lost 6 bases and the J segment 0 bases; nucleotides outside the gene matches: 6. The CDR3 coding sequence is TGCGCCAGCAGTATGCTAGCGGGGGGTCCGAACACCGGGGAGCTGTTTTTT. Translation gives CASSMLAGGPNTGELFF.

This rearrangement joins TRBV7-2 to TRBJ2-7, with a weak D call TRBD2 (5 bases). The CDR3 runs to 14 residues. Germline V CDR1 and CDR2: SGHTA, FQGNSA. V gave up 3 bases and J gave up 3 bases, with 12 bases separating them. The DNA of the CDR3 is TGTGCCAGCAGCTTGGGCCGGGGTCACTACGAGCAGTACTTC. Residues: CASSLGRGHYEQYF.

The chain couples TRBV18 to TRBJ1-5; 8 bases map to TRBD1. The CDR3 runs 15 residues. With 6 bases clipped from V and 4 bases from J, the junction kept 8 bases outside the gene matches. The germline gives CDR1 KGHSH, CDR2 LQKENI. The CDR3 sequence: CASSLTGVGNQPQHF. CDR3 DNA sequence: TGTGCCAGCTCGCTGACAGGGGTAGGTAATCAGCCCCAGCATTTT.

The chain has TRBV18 and TRBJ2-5; no clear D gene. This CDR3 spans 14 amino acids. V was trimmed by 3 bases and J by 3 bases, leaving 11 bases between them. Germline V gene lookup returns CDR1 KGHSH and CDR2 LQKENI. CDR3 coding DNA: TGTGCCAGCTCACCTCAGGCGAGTGAAGAGACCCAGTACTTC. Amino acid sequence: CASSPQASEETQYF.

The chain is built from TRBV28 and TRBJ1-6; 9 bases align to TRBD1. Germline V gene data show CDR1 as MDHEN and CDR2 as SYDVKM. The CDR3 runs to 13 residues. V lost 10 bases, J lost 10 bases, and 8 bases stayed unmatched. The CDR3 nucleotides read TGTGCCACCCTAGGACAGGGGAAGTCACCCCTCCACTTT. It specifies CATLGQGKSPLHF.

The chain has TRBV7-9 and TRBJ2-2; 9 bases fit TRBD1. This CDR3 has 16 residues. The ends lost 5 bases at V and 5 bases at J; junction bases unmatched: 9. From germline, CDR1 is SEHNR and CDR2 FQNEAQ (reference sequence). The CDR3 coding sequence is TGTGCCAGCAGCCCTCCACAGGGGGCACGAACCGGGGAGCTGTTTTTT. Translation gives CASSPPQGARTGELFF.

V gene TRBV29-1 combines with J gene TRBJ2-3; D uncertain. This CDR3 has 13 residues. Germline V gene sequence: CDR1 SQVTM, CDR2 ANQGSEA. V was shortened by 4 bases and J by 2 bases, with 10 bases between the two germline ends. DNA of the CDR3: TGCAGCGTTGGTCGGGTCTTCACAGATACGCAGTATTTT. The encoded protein is CSVGRVFTDTQYF.

The rearrangement uses TRBV28 and TRBJ1-2; no reliable D call. CDR1 and CDR2 from the germline V gene are MDHEN and SYDVKM. V shed 6 bases and J shed 2 bases, with 16 bases lying between them. The CDR3 is made up of 15 amino acids. CDR3 sequence (DNA): TGTGCCAGCAGCTCCCGACGGGAAAGGAACTATGGCTACACCTTC. This codes for CASSSRRERNYGYTF.

The chain couples TRBV7-9 to TRBJ1-2; D might be TRBD1 (5 bases). The CDR3 runs to 13 residues. Trimming took 8 bases from V and 4 from J, leaving 14 bases between them. The germline V gene has CDR1 SEHNR and CDR2 FQNEAQ (reference sequence). The chain's CDR3 is CASGQPGPYGYTF. DNA for the CDR3: TGTGCCAGCGGACAACCGGGCCCCTATGGCTACACCTTC. The full variable domain, in which reference TRBV7-9 and TRBJ1-2 provide the parts outside the CDR3, is DTGVSQNPRHKITKRGQNVTFRCDPISEHNRLYWYRQTLGQGPEFLTYFQNEAQLEKSRLLSDRFSAERPKGSFSTLEIQRTEQGDSAMYLCASGQPGPYGYTFGSGTRLTVV.